These T cell receptor beta chains were read from a single sample in a study of cytomegalovirus exposure and HLA in healthy donors. Profiling relied on immunoSEQ multiplex PCR, and the TCRdb table lists in-frame clones only, not all of them. The table lists 300,000 or so clones, approximately 84% of them singletons. The material sequenced was PBMCs. Receptor source: a woman aged 40 to 50 in good health and CMV-seropositive. CDR3s include the opening cysteine and the closing phenylalanine or tryptophan. D genes are given only for firm matches. The listing skips clone size in some rows; elsewhere it reads once, few, many or a size class.

V: TRBV9; D: -; J: TRBJ2-3; size: -; length: 14; DNA: TGTGCCAGCAGCGTAGAGGGGCTCACAGATACGCAGTATTTT; CDR3: CASSVEGLTDTQYF
V: TRBV5-1; D: TRBD2; J: TRBJ2-3; size: -; length: 15; DNA: TGCGCCAGCACCCCGGGACTAGCGGCCTCAGATACGCAGTATTTT; CDR3: CASTPGLAASDTQYF
V: TRBV29-1; D: TRBD1; J: TRBJ1-2; size: once; length: 16; DNA: TGCAGCGTTCTAGACCCCCGGGACAGGGAGTACTATGGCTACACCTTC; CDR3: CSVLDPRDREYYGYTF
V: TRBV18; D: TRBD2; J: TRBJ2-5; size: -; length: 16; DNA: TGTGCCAGCTCACCACAACATGGCGGGAGGGGGGAGACCCAGTACTTC; CDR3: CASSPQHGGRGETQYF
V: TRBV19; D: TRBD2; J: TRBJ2-7; size: once; length: 14; DNA: TGTGCCAGTAGTATAGGAACTAGCGGTTACGAGCAGTACTTC; CDR3: CASSIGTSGYEQYF
V: TRBV9; D: -; J: TRBJ1-3; size: -; length: 14; DNA: TGTGCCAGCAGCCGGCTAGAGGCAGGAAACACCATATATTTT; CDR3: CASSRLEAGNTIYF
V: TRBV19; D: -; J: TRBJ1-1; size: -; length: 13; DNA: TGTGCCAGTAGGTCTAACGTCGGTACTGAAGCTTTCTTT; CDR3: CASRSNVGTEAFF
V: TRBV27; D: TRBD1; J: TRBJ1-5; size: -; length: 15; DNA: TGTGCCAGCAGTTTGACAGGGGGCGCGGATCAGCCCCAGCATTTT; CDR3: CASSLTGGADQPQHF
V: TRBV2; D: TRBD2; J: TRBJ2-1; size: once; length: 15; DNA: TGTGCCAGCAACCGGGGACTATATTACAGCGATGAGCAGTTCTTC; CDR3: CASNRGLYYSDEQFF
V: TRBV14; D: TRBD1; J: TRBJ2-7; size: -; length: 15; DNA: TGTGCCAGCAGCCCGTACGTCAGGGGGCCTTACGAGCAGTACTTC; CDR3: CASSPYVRGPYEQYF
V: TRBV6-5; D: -; J: TRBJ1-6; size: -; length: 15; DNA: TGTGCCAGCAGTTACAGGGGTTCCTATAATTCACCCCTCCACTTT; CDR3: CASSYRGSYNSPLHF
V: TRBV7-6; D: -; J: TRBJ2-1; size: once; length: 18; DNA: TGTGCCAGCAGCTTAGTTTCGGGTCTTAGCGTGTCCTACAATGAGCAGTTCTTC; CDR3: CASSLVSGLSVSYNEQFF
V: TRBV2; D: -; J: TRBJ2-3; size: few; length: 15; DNA: TGTGCCAGCAGTGAAGGTTTCCTCCGCACAGATACGCAGTATTTT; CDR3: CASSEGFLRTDTQYF
V: TRBV5-6; D: -; J: TRBJ2-7; size: -; length: 13; DNA: TGTGCCAGCAGCCAGGGACTCCTCTACGAGCAGTACTTC; CDR3: CASSQGLLYEQYF
V: TRBV27; D: TRBD2; J: TRBJ2-2; size: -; length: 19; DNA: TGTGCCAGCAGTCCCAGACGGACTAGCGGGAGGAAGGACACCGGGGAGCTGTTTTTT; CDR3: CASSPRRTSGRKDTGELFF
V: TRBV6-4; D: -; J: TRBJ1-1; size: -; length: 13; DNA: TGTGCCAGCAGTGACTCTGACAGGATCGAAGCTTTCTTT; CDR3: CASSDSDRIEAFF
V: TRBV2; D: TRBD2; J: TRBJ2-1; size: -; length: 16; DNA: TGTGCCAGCAGGTCGACTAGCGGGAGTTTTAACAATGAGCAGTTCTTC; CDR3: CASRSTSGSFNNEQFF